The 21 T cell receptor beta chains listed next were all sequenced from one sample in a study of beta chain features in type 1 diabetes. Expressed TCRB transcripts were sequenced after all isolated RNA was converted to cDNA. Profiled with immunoSEQ multiplex PCR; TCRdb holds only in-frame clones, not every one. This repertoire shows approximately 150,000 clones, roughly a tenth found once; its top ten account for 1% to 1.5%. Sequenced material: naive CD4+ T cells from blood. The source of these receptors is a man between 18 and 29 years old in good health.

The CDR3 region has the DNA TGTGCCAGCAGTTACGGTTCCGAGCAGTACTTC. It codes for CASSYGSEQYF. The gene calls are TRBV6-5 and TRBJ2-5, with D unresolved. The assigned J gene may be wrong: the sequence end matches TRBJ2-7 better. In germline, CDR1 is MNHEY, CDR2 SVGAGI. The CDR3 is 11 residues long.

This clone turned up a few times. The chain joins TRBV7-2 to TRBJ2-2, with 9 bases identical to TRBD1. CDR3 length: 16 residues. Germline-derived CDR1 and CDR2 are SGHTA and FQGNSA. V lost 6 bases, J lost 2 bases, and 7 bases stayed unmatched. CDR3 DNA sequence: TGTGCCAGCAGGTTACAGGGGGCGAGTAACACCGGGGAGCTGTTTTTT. Translation gives CASRLQGASNTGELFF.

This clone has a count of ten or more. The V gene is TRBV30, the J gene TRBJ2-5; 7 bases align to TRBD1. CDR1 is GTSNPN, CDR2 SVGIG, per germline (reference sequence). V lost 5 bases, J lost 0 bases, and 9 bases stayed unmatched. The CDR3 covers 15 residues. The CDR3 protein is CAWSPGTAYQETQYF. DNA for the CDR3: TGTGCCTGGTCCCCCGGGACAGCGTACCAAGAGACCCAGTACTTC.

The rearrangement joins TRBV10-1 to TRBJ2-3, with a possible D match to TRBD1 (6 bases). V gave up 6 bases and J gave up 6 bases, with 13 bases separating them. The CDR3 length is 13 residues. Germline CDR1 WNHNN, CDR2 SYGVQD (reference sequence). CDR3 sequence (DNA): TGCGCCAGCAGCCAACAGGGACCGGATACGCAGTATTTT. It translates to CASSQQGPDTQYF.

The chain recombines TRBV30 with TRBJ1-5, with 8 nucleotides matching TRBD1. CDR3 length: 15 amino acids. The V gene's germline CDR1 is GTSNPN and CDR2 SVGIG (reference sequence). V lost 0 bases to trimming and J lost 3 bases; unmatched junction nucleotides: 4. In DNA form, the CDR3 reads TGTGCCTGGAGTGTACTGACAGGGGACAATCAGCCCCAGCATTTT. Amino acid sequence: CAWSVLTGDNQPQHF.

DNA of the CDR3: TGTGCCAGCAGTCCGTACGGGACAGGACGGCGGGAAAAACTGTTTTTT. Translated, it gives CASSPYGTGRREKLFF. V usage is TRBV2 and J usage is TRBJ1-4; 8 bases match TRBD1. From germline, CDR1 is SNHLY and CDR2 FYNNEI. Germline trimming cut 5 bases from V and 8 bases from J; bases unmatched to any gene: 13. The CDR3 runs to 16 residues. Full variable domain (outside the CDR3, taken from reference TRBV2 and TRBJ1-4): EPEVTQTPSHQVTQMGQEVILRCVPISNHLYFYWYRQILGQKVEFLVSFYNNEISEKSEIFDDQFSVERPDGSNFTLKIRSTKLEDSAMYFCASSPYGTGRREKLFFGSGTQLSVL.

The chain links TRBV9 to TRBJ2-5; maybe TRBD2 (7 bases). Germline CDR1 and CDR2: SGDLS and YYNGEE. The CDR3 consists of 13 residues. V was clipped by 4 bases and J by 3 bases, with 10 bases between them. This chain's CDR3 is CASSWGGEETQYF. For the CDR3, the DNA is TGTGCCAGCAGCTGGGGGGGCGAAGAGACCCAGTACTTC.

J is TRBJ1-3 and V is TRBV6-1; TRBD1 might be the D (6 bases). The germline gives CDR1 MNHNS, CDR2 SASEGT. The CDR3 covers 15 residues. Trimming cost V 5 bases and J 2 bases, with 13 bases left between them. The CDR3 protein is CASSFTGQAGNTIYF. In DNA form, the CDR3 reads TGTGCCAGCAGTTTCACAGGGCAGGCTGGAAACACCATATATTTT.

The chain uses TRBV28 and TRBJ2-4; D is perhaps TRBD1 (7 bases). V was cut by 5 bases and J by 0 bases, with 8 bases left in between. The germline CDR1 and CDR2 sequences are MDHEN and SYDVKM. The CDR3 sequence is 14 residues long. The CDR3 here is CASSQGGAKNIQYF. The DNA for the CDR3 is TGTGCCAGCAGTCAGGGGGGAGCCAAAAACATTCAGTACTTC.

The chain links TRBV9 to TRBJ2-3, with 11 positions matching TRBD2. Losses at the gene ends were 0 bases for V and 1 base for J; bases not matched to a gene: 4. CDR3 length equals 17 residues. Germline V gene sequence: CDR1 SGDLS, CDR2 YYNGEE. In DNA, the CDR3 is TGTGCCAGCAGCGTAGGCAAACTAGCGGGGGGCACAGATACGCAGTATTTT. Translated: CASSVGKLAGGTDTQYF.

This clone was counted between two and nine times. The chain employs TRBV30 and TRBJ1-5, with D perhaps TRBD1 (6 bases). CDR1 and CDR2 (germline): GTSNPN, SVGIG (reference sequence). V was clipped by 3 bases and J by 6 bases, with 12 bases between them. The CDR3 is 13 amino acids. CDR3 DNA sequence: TGTGCCTGGAGCGTCGGGGGGCCTCAGCCCCAGCATTTT. This codes for CAWSVGGPQPQHF.

The V call is TRBV5-1, the J call TRBJ1-1, with a weak D call TRBD1 (5 bases). Germline V lookup: CDR1 SGHRS, CDR2 YFSETQ. Deletions cut 2 bases from V and 2 bases from J, with 10 bases between. The CDR3 is 14 residues long. Here the CDR3 DNA reads TGCGCCAGCAGCTTTGGCGGGGGAAACACTGAAGCTTTCTTT. Amino acids: CASSFGGGNTEAFF.

This clone was recorded a few times. This chain connects TRBV19 to TRBJ2-1; 7 bases match TRBD2. V shed 1 base, J shed 2 bases, and the junction held 11 bases outside the gene matches. This CDR3 spans 18 amino acids. From germline, CDR1 is LNHDA and CDR2 SQIVND (reference sequence). The CDR3 DNA reads as TGTGCCAGTAGTATAGGAGGGATGGGGCGGGGGACCTACAATGAGCAGTTCTTC. It is translated as CASSIGGMGRGTYNEQFF.

The chain employs TRBV7-3 and TRBJ2-1; D might be TRBD1 (6 bases). Germline V gene lookup returns CDR1 SGHTA and CDR2 FQGTGA. The CDR3 is 15 amino acids. The V end lost 2 bases, the J end lost 3 bases, and 11 bases lay between the germline ends. CDR3 sequence: CASSLLRGGYNEQFF. CDR3 in DNA: TGTGCCAGCAGCTTATTAAGAGGGGGCTACAATGAGCAGTTCTTC.

This clone was found a few times. This sequence joins TRBV9 and TRBJ2-1; TRBD2 aligns across 12 bases. Trimming at V came to 0 bases and at J to 7 bases, leaving 2 bases not matched to a gene. The CDR3 is 15 residues long. Per the germline V gene, CDR1 is SGDLS and CDR2 is YYNGEE. The CDR3 bases are TGTGCCAGCAGCGTAGAACTAGCGGGGGGTAATGAGCAGTTCTTC. The encoded protein is CASSVELAGGNEQFF.

V and J are TRBV4-1 and TRBJ2-2; 8 positions agree with TRBD2. The germline gives CDR1 MGHRA, CDR2 YSYEKL. V dropped 4 bases and J dropped 4; count of bases not matched to a gene: 2. The CDR3 sequence is 14 residues long. Written as DNA, the CDR3 is TGCGCCAGCAGCCGTGCGGGGGGCACCGGGGAGCTGTTTTTT. Translating gives CASSRAGGTGELFF.

This clone was detected a few times. The genes are TRBV7-2 and TRBJ2-7; 8 bases are shared with TRBD1. The trim removed 5 bases at V and 5 bases at J, leaving 8 bases unmatched. Germline V lookup: CDR1 SGHTA, CDR2 FQGNSA. This CDR3 has 14 amino acids. The CDR3 is CASSPRTGIDEQYF. The DNA of the CDR3 is TGTGCCAGCAGCCCCAGGACAGGGATAGACGAGCAGTACTTC. Supplemented by reference TRBV7-2 and TRBJ2-7, the full variable domain reads GAGVSQSPSNKVTEKGKDVELRCDPISGHTALYWYRQSLGQGLEFLIYFQGNSAPDKSGLPSDRFSAERTGGSVSTLTIQRTQQEDSAVYLCASSPRTGIDEQYFGPGTRLTVT.

This chain uses TRBV7-9 with TRBJ1-1; 7 nucleotides line up with TRBD1. Germline loops: CDR1 SEHNR, CDR2 FQNEAQ (reference sequence). The CDR3 extends over 13 amino acids. V gave up 5 bases and J gave up 5 bases; unmatched junction bases: 5. The CDR3 here is CASSNRGRTEAFF. The CDR3 DNA is TGTGCCAGCAGCAACAGGGGAAGGACTGAAGCTTTCTTT.

The chain has TRBV9 and TRBJ2-7; 12 bases are shared with TRBD2. Trimming cost V 3 bases and J 1 base; bases outside gene matches: 8. Germline loops: CDR1 SGDLS, CDR2 YYNGEE. The CDR3 totals 17 residues. The CDR3 spells CASSEGTSGGSSYEQYF. CDR3 DNA sequence: TGTGCCAGCAGCGAGGGAACTAGCGGGGGGAGTTCCTACGAGCAGTACTTC.

At least ten counts were recorded for this clone. The rearrangement links TRBV18 to TRBJ2-7; unclear D gene. The ends were cut back, 0 bases at V and 2 bases at J, with 8 bases in the middle. The CDR3 consists of 14 residues. Germline V lookup: CDR1 KGHSH, CDR2 LQKENI. The CDR3 spells CASSPPSLPYEQYF. As DNA, the CDR3 is TGTGCCAGCTCACCACCTAGCCTGCCCTACGAGCAGTACTTC.

This chain links TRBV9 with TRBJ2-1; perhaps TRBD2 as D (7 bases). Trimming cost V 0 bases and J 3 bases, with 22 bases left between them. This CDR3 has 19 residues. Germline-derived CDR1 and CDR2 are SGDLS and YYNGEE. The CDR3 nucleotides are TGTGCCAGCAGCGTAGTTTCTGAGTCGGCGGGGGCTTTCTACAATGAGCAGTTCTTC. It yields the protein CASSVVSESAGAFYNEQFF.